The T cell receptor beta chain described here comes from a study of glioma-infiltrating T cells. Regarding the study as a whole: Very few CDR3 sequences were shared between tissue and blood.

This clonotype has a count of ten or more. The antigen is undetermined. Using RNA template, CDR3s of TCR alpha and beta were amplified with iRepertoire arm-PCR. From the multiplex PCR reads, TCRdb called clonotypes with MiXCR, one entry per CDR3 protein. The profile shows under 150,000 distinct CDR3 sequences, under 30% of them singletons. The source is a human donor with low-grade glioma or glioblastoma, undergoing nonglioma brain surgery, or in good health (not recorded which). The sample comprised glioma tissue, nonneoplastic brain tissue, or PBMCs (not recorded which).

CDR3 DNA sequence: TGTGCCAGCAGTGAAGGCAGGGGGTTGGGGCGAAACACTGAAGCTTTCTTT. It encodes CASSEGRGLGRNTEAFF. The chain links TRBV6-1 to TRBJ1-1; 7 nucleotides agree with TRBD1. This CDR3 is built from 17 residues. The V gene's germline CDR1 is MNHNS and CDR2 SASEGT. The trim removed 1 base at V and 2 bases at J, leaving 10 bases unmatched.